The 10 T cell receptor beta chains below come from one sample, sequenced in a study of T cells in Graves' hyperthyroidism and ophthalmopathy. TCR beta CDR3 sequences were amplified from RNA transcripts. The HTBI set primed first-round TCR CDR3 RT-PCR. From the multiplex PCR reads, TCRdb called clonotypes with MiXCR, one entry per CDR3 protein. In the table there are about 720,000 distinct CDR3 sequences, around 17% of which are singletons. Material: blood. Every receptor here comes from a man aged 18-30 years with Graves' hyperthyroidism.

A few counts support this clonotype. The chain joins TRBV28 to TRBJ1-5, with 11 bases identical to TRBD1. The CDR3 totals 21 residues. V trimming: 3 bases; J trimming: 7 bases; junction bases outside the gene matches: 23. Looked up from germline, CDR1 is MDHEN and CDR2 is SYDVKM. The CDR3 loop is CASSFFGLRDRGSGAKQPQHF. The CDR3 DNA reads TGTGCCAGCAGTTTTTTTGGGCTCCGGGACAGGGGGTCGGGTGCAAAACAGCCCCAGCATTTT. Drawing the rest from reference TRBV28 and TRBJ1-5, the complete variable domain is DVKVTQSSRYLVKRTGEKVFLECVQDMDHENMFWYRQDPGLGLRLIYFSYDVKMKEKGDIPEGYSVSREKKERFSLILESASTNQTSMYLCASSFFGLRDRGSGAKQPQHFGDGTRLSIL.

This clonotype has at least ten counts. The chain recombines TRBV12-3 or TRBV12-4 with TRBJ1-5; D gene uncertain. V gave up 4 bases and J gave up 11 bases, with 15 bases separating them. The CDR3 covers 13 residues. The CDR3 DNA reads as TGTGCCAGCAGTTCGTACGACCGCTCGGCCCAGCATTTT. Amino acid sequence: CASSSYDRSAQHF.

Ten or more counts support this clonotype. The rearrangement joins TRBV28 to TRBJ1-5; 8 bases fit TRBD1. This CDR3 is 18 amino acids long. V lost 4 bases, J lost 0 bases, and 11 bases stayed unmatched. Germline V gene data show CDR1 as MDHEN and CDR2 as SYDVKM. The CDR3 DNA is TGTGCCAGCAGTTCTACTTGGACAGGGAAGTATAGCAATCAGCCCCAGCATTTT. Protein: CASSSTWTGKYSNQPQHF.

This clonotype was seen repeatedly, ten times or more. Compared with germline, one end of the junction differs, possibly owing to a read error. This chain connects TRBV27 to TRBJ2-7; no reliable D call. Germline CDR1 MNHEY, CDR2 SMNVEV (reference sequence). The CDR3 is 15 amino acids. The CDR3 protein is CASTKTGLRSSEQYF. The CDR3 nucleotides are TGTGCCAGCACCAAGACCGGGCTTCGTTCCTCCGAGCAGTACTTC.

This clonotype was detected a few times. The chain carries TRBV20-1 and TRBJ2-7; D gene uncertain. CDR3 length: 13 residues. Germline lookup yields CDR1 DFQATT and CDR2 SNEGSKA (reference sequence). Between the trimmed V and J ends, which lost 6 bases and 0 bases, there was a span of 12 bases. In DNA form, the CDR3 reads TGCAGTGCGAAGGAGCCAAGCTCCTACGAGCAGTACTTC. Amino acids: CSAKEPSSYEQYF.

This clonotype appeared a few times. This chain connects TRBV6-1 to TRBJ2-7; D is perhaps TRBD1 (6 bases). This CDR3 has 14 amino acids. The V and J ends lost 7 bases and 1 base respectively, with 14 bases between them. Per the germline V gene, CDR1 is MNHNS and CDR2 is SASEGT. CDR3 sequence: CASTQGQRSYEQYF. CDR3 sequence (DNA): TGTGCCAGCACCCAAGGACAGAGATCCTACGAGCAGTACTTC.

The chain uses TRBV30 and TRBJ1-5; D is ambiguous. This CDR3 has 14 amino acids. CDR1 is GTSNPN and CDR2 is SVGIG in the germline V gene (reference sequence). Trimming pared 2 bases from V and 0 bases from J, leaving 8 bases between. The CDR3 spells CAWSLGISNQPQHF. DNA for the CDR3: TGTGCCTGGAGTCTGGGAATTAGCAATCAGCCCCAGCATTTT.

This clonotype was recorded many times. The gene calls are TRBV2 and TRBJ2-7, with D hard to call. Trimming removed 2 bases at V and 7 bases at J, with 6 bases between. The germline gives CDR1 SNHLY, CDR2 FYNNEI. The CDR3 runs 11 residues. In DNA form, the CDR3 reads TGTGCCAGCAGTGAATCGGTAGAGCAGTACTTC. Translated: CASSESVEQYF.

This clonotype showed up just a few times. The chain links TRBV12-3 or TRBV12-4 to TRBJ2-3; D possibly corresponds to TRBD2 (5 bases). V was trimmed by 7 bases and J by 4 bases, leaving 12 bases between them. This CDR3 contains 13 residues. The CDR3 nucleotides read TGTGCCAGCATTGGTGGGAGCGCAGATACGCAGTATTTT. Translating gives CASIGGSADTQYF.

This clonotype turned up a few times. In nucleotides, the CDR3 is TGTGCCAGCAAAGACCTCCAGTCCTCAGATACGCAGTATTTT. As protein: CASKDLQSSDTQYF. This rearrangement joins TRBV6-1 to TRBJ2-3; D is undetermined. Trimming took off 7 bases at V and 4 bases at J, with 15 bases between the two ends. From germline, CDR1 is MNHNS and CDR2 SASEGT. CDR3 length: 14 residues.